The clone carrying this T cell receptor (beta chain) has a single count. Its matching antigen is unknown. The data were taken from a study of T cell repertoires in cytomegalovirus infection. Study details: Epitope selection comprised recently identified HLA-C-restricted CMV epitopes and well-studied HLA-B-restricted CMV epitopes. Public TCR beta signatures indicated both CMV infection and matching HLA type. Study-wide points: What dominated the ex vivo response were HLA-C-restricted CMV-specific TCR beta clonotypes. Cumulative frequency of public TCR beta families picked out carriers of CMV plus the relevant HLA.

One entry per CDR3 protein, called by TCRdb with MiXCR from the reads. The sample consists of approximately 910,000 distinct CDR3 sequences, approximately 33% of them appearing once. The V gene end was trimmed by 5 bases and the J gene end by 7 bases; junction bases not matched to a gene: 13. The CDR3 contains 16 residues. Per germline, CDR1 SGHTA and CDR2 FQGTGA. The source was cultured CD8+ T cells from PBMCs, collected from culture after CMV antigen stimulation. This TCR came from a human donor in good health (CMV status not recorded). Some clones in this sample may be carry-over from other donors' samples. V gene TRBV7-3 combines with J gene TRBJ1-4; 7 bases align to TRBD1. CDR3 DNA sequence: TGTGCCAGCAGCCTAATTTCCGGGACAGCCGGTGAAAAACTGTTTTTT. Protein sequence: CASSLISGTAGEKLFF.